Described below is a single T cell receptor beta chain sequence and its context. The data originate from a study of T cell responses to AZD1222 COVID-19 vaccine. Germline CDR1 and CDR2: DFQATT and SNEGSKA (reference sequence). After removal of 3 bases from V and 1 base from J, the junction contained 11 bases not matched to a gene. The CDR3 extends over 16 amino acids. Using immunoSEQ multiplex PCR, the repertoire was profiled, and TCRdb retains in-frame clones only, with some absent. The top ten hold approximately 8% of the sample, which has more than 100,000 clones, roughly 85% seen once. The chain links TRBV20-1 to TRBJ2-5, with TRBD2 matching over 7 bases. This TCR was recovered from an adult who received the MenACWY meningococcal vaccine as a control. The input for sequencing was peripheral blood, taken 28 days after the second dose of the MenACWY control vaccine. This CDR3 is CSASGAGTILQETQYF. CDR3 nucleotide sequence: TGCAGTGCTAGTGGAGCCGGGACTATCCTCCAAGAGACCCAGTACTTC.